A single sample gave rise to the 5 T cell receptor beta chains below, sequenced in a study of T-cell reconstitution after alpha-beta-depleted transplantation in children. The TCRbeta library incorporated unique molecular identifiers. TCRdb processed the PCR reads anew with MiXCR; each CDR3 protein has one entry. The table lists fewer than 750,000 distinct CDR3 sequences, roughly 27% of them singletons. This specimen was PBMCs, taken before TCRalphabeta/CD19-depleted stem cell transplant. The receptors were sampled from a boy under two years old with Wiskott-Aldrich syndrome, due to receive a stem cell transplant.

The CDR3 sequence is CASTGTGYEQYF. The CDR3 coding sequence is TGTGCCAGCACCGGGACAGGCTACGAGCAGTACTTC. The J gene is TRBJ2-7, the V gene TRBV5-5, with 8 bases that match TRBD1. This CDR3 has 12 residues. V was pared by 6 bases and J by 3 bases, with 2 bases of the junction left unmatched. Germline-derived CDR1 and CDR2 are SGHKS and YYEKEE (reference sequence).

This clonotype was counted only a few times. The CDR3 DNA reads TGTGCCAGCAGCCAACTGGGGGGCCCCGGGGGCAATGAGCAGTTCTTC. Translation gives CASSQLGGPGGNEQFF. This chain links TRBV3-1 with TRBJ2-1; tentatively, D is TRBD1 or TRBD2 (6 bases each). Trimming took 2 bases from V and 6 from J, leaving 17 bases between them. Germline V gives CDR1 LGHDT, CDR2 YNNKEL (reference sequence). The CDR3 is made up of 16 amino acids.

The chain combines TRBV3-1 with TRBJ2-1, with TRBD1 identical over 7 bases. With V trimmed by 0 bases and J by 12 bases, 8 bases remained unmatched. This CDR3 contains 14 residues. The germline V gene encodes CDR1 LGHDT and CDR2 YNNKEL (reference sequence). CDR3 coding DNA: TGTGCCAGCAGCCAAGAATTTGACAGGGCTCGGCAGTTCTTC. Translated, it gives CASSQEFDRARQFF.

The V and J genes are TRBV10-3 and TRBJ1-5; 9 nucleotides line up with TRBD1. Germline V gives CDR1 ENHRY, CDR2 SYGVKD. The ends lost 6 bases at V and 9 bases at J; junction bases unmatched: 12. The CDR3 loop spans 15 amino acids. This chain's CDR3 is CAISEQGAGKGPQHF. The CDR3 DNA reads TGTGCCATCAGCGAACAGGGGGCCGGTAAAGGGCCCCAGCATTTT.

This clonotype was counted ten times or more. This rearrangement joins TRBV20-1 to TRBJ2-7; the match to TRBD2 covers 8 bases. This CDR3 is 15 amino acids long. The germline gives CDR1 DFQATT, CDR2 SNEGSKA (reference sequence). The J segment lost 6 bases and the V segment lost 2 bases, leaving 12 bases of the junction unmatched. CDR3 sequence: CSARYSGNLRGEQYF. CDR3 nucleotide sequence: TGCAGTGCTAGATATAGCGGGAACCTCCGGGGCGAGCAGTACTTC.